The 16 T cell receptor beta chains in this list originate from one sample, sequenced in a study of regulatory T cells in long-lasting Graves disease. In building TCR beta libraries, iRepertoire HTBI primers were used together with Arm-PCR of CDR3 regions. MiXCR was run by TCRdb on the multiplex PCR reads, yielding one entry per CDR3 protein. The top ten clones hold approximately 16% of a sample with about 470,000 distinct CDR3 sequences, just under 15% of them seen once. Documented time point: newly diagnosed GD, antithyroid drugs for less than 3 months. PBMC-derived RNA was used for the TCR library. The data were also submitted as part of a second study, on T cells in Graves' hyperthyroidism and ophthalmopathy.

Here the sequenced sample was peripheral blood mononuclear cells (PBMCs), taken at new diagnosis, from a patient treated with antithyroid drugs. Source of these receptors: a woman in her thirties with Graves disease.

The sample holds many counts of this clonotype. The rearrangement joins TRBV28 to TRBJ2-1; TRBD2 matches 7 bases. The length of the CDR3 is 15 residues. The trim removed 0 bases at V and 9 bases at J, leaving 8 bases unmatched. CDR1 MDHEN and CDR2 SYDVKM come from the germline V gene. The CDR3 bases are TGTGCCAGCAGTTTATGGGGGGGGTCTTCTCCTGAGCAGTTCTTC. Its translation is CASSLWGGSSPEQFF.

CDR3 amino acids: CASSWTGTEKLFF. In DNA form, the CDR3 reads TGTGCCAGCAGCTGGACAGGGACTGAAAAACTGTTTTTT. The chain carries TRBV11-3 and TRBJ1-4; 8 nucleotides align to TRBD1. V was pared by 4 bases and J by 7 bases, with 2 bases of the junction left unmatched. This CDR3 contains 13 residues. CDR1 SGHNT and CDR2 YENEEA come from the germline V gene.

This clonotype was seen ten or more times. The rearrangement uses TRBV24-1 and TRBJ1-5; no definite D call. V lost 7 bases and J 3 bases, leaving 6 bases between the germline ends. CDR3 size: 12 residues. In germline, CDR1 is KGHDR, CDR2 SFDVKD. The CDR3 sequence: CATSQNNQPQHF. DNA of the CDR3: TGTGCCACCAGCCAGAACAATCAGCCCCAGCATTTT.

This chain links TRBV4-1 with TRBJ2-3; 10 positions agree with TRBD2. CDR1 and CDR2 from the germline V gene are MGHRA and YSYEKL. Trimming at V came to 4 bases and at J to 7 bases, leaving 8 bases not matched to a gene. The CDR3 extends over 15 amino acids. Here the CDR3 reads CASSPLAGVGNTQYF. The CDR3 coding sequence is TGCGCCAGCAGCCCCCTAGCGGGAGTGGGCAATACGCAGTATTTT.

The CDR3 sequence is CASKLGTGDNSPLHF. The CDR3 coding sequence is TGTGCCAGCAAACTCGGGACAGGGGACAATTCACCCCTCCACTTT. The genes are TRBV6-1 and TRBJ1-6; 10 positions agree with TRBD1. Looked up from germline, CDR1 is MNHNS and CDR2 is SASEGT. J was trimmed by 7 bases and V by 7 bases; bases with no gene match: 7. The CDR3 is 15 residues long.

The chain combines TRBV15 with TRBJ2-2; perhaps TRBD1 as D (7 bases). From germline, CDR1 is LNHNV and CDR2 YYDKDF (reference sequence). The CDR3 spans 16 residues. V was clipped by 4 bases and J by 2 bases, with 14 bases between them. The CDR3 loop reads CATSTLRGDNTGELFF. Written as DNA, the CDR3 is TGTGCCACCAGCACCCTCAGGGGGGACAACACCGGGGAGCTGTTTTTT.

This clonotype was seen at least ten times. V is TRBV3-1 and J is TRBJ2-3; D is undetermined. The germline CDR1 and CDR2 sequences are LGHDT and YNNKEL (reference sequence). This CDR3 contains 13 residues. The V end was cut by 11 bases, the J end by 1 base, with 13 bases between. In DNA form, the CDR3 reads TGTGCCTGCAAACCTCTTGGCACAGATACGCAGTATTTT. It translates to CACKPLGTDTQYF.

This clonotype was counted a few times. Just one base apart from a much larger clone, this may be a read error. The CDR3 end shows no conserved phenylalanine or tryptophan, and so a read error is likely. CDR3 sequence reads: CASSLSTVNSYEQYY. The DNA of the CDR3 is TGTGCCAGCAGCCTGTCGACAGTGAACTCCTACGAGCAGTACTAC. J is TRBJ2-7 and V is TRBV7-9, with D perhaps TRBD1 (5 bases). V dropped 5 bases and J dropped 0 bases, with 14 bases sitting between them. Germline V gives CDR1 SEHNR, CDR2 FQNEAQ (reference sequence). The CDR3 sequence is 15 residues long.

About this clonotype: This may come from a read error, since a much larger clone is one base off. The conserved closing phenylalanine or tryptophan is absent in this CDR3, likely reflecting a read error. The V and J genes are TRBV6-5 and TRBJ1-4; 8 nucleotides line up with TRBD1. Germline CDR1 is MNHEY and CDR2 is SVGAGI. CDR3 length equals 16 residues. The junction had 8 bases not matched to a gene; V was cut back by 0 bases and J by 8 bases. For the CDR3, the DNA is TGTGCCAGCAGTTACTCAACGGGGCAGGGGGCAGAAAAACTGTTTCTT. Translated: CASSYSTGQGAEKLFL.

As regards this clonotype: A far larger clone lies a single base away; this is likely a read error. The chain is built from TRBV6-1 and TRBJ2-3; possible D gene TRBD2, 5 bases. The end of the DNA aligns better with TRBJ2-5, so the J call may be wrong. CDR3 length: 14 amino acids. Germline CDR1 MNHNS, CDR2 SASEGT. The CDR3 DNA follows: TGTGCCAGCAGTGACTATGGGAGTGGAGAGGCCCAGTACTTC. This translates into CASSDYGSGEAQYF.

In this sample, this clonotype turned up many times. This chain connects TRBV3-1 to TRBJ2-7; no definite D call. Germline CDR1 is LGHDT and CDR2 is YNNKEL (reference sequence). Trimming removed 0 bases from V and 3 bases from J, with 6 bases in between. The CDR3 totals 13 residues. The CDR3 here is CASSQELRYEQYF. The CDR3 DNA sequence: TGTGCCAGCAGCCAAGAGCTACGCTACGAGCAGTACTTC.

This clonotype was seen repeatedly, ten times or more. The chain couples TRBV5-1 to TRBJ2-1; no firm D call. This CDR3 contains 18 residues. CDR1 and CDR2 (germline): SGHRS, YFSETQ. V dropped 0 bases and J dropped 3 bases, with 19 bases sitting between them. The CDR3 spells CASSLARVSLFDYNEQFF. The CDR3 DNA reads TGCGCCAGCAGCTTGGCCCGAGTAAGTCTATTCGACTACAATGAGCAGTTCTTC.

The chain carries TRBV6-5 and TRBJ1-5, with TRBD1 identical over 9 bases. This CDR3 has 15 amino acids. CDR1 is MNHEY, CDR2 SVGAGI, per germline. V shed 2 bases, J shed 13 bases, and the junction held 12 bases outside the gene matches. CDR3 bases: TGTGCCAGCAGTTACCGCCGGGACAGGGCTCAGGGGCAGCATTTT. This translates into CASSYRRDRAQGQHF.

This clonotype was counted ten times or more. The J gene is TRBJ2-3, the V gene TRBV10-3, with 7 bases identical to TRBD2. The V and J ends lost 0 bases and 1 base, in that order; junction bases with no gene match: 7. CDR1 is ENHRY, CDR2 SYGVKD, per germline. The CDR3 contains 17 residues. The CDR3 protein is CAISESGLTSGTDTQYF. In DNA form, the CDR3 reads TGTGCCATCAGTGAGTCGGGTTTAACTAGCGGCACAGATACGCAGTATTTT.

This clonotype was found many times. The CDR3 coding sequence is TGTGCCAGCAGCTCGTTTACGGGACTATTAAATGAGCAGTTCTTC. Amino acid sequence: CASSSFTGLLNEQFF. This chain links TRBV11-3 with TRBJ2-1; 7 bases map to TRBD2. The CDR3 has 15 amino acids. The germline gives CDR1 SGHNT, CDR2 YENEEA. The V and J ends lost 4 bases and 7 bases, in that order; junction bases with no gene match: 10.

As concerns this clonotype: Since a much larger clone is just one base distant, this may be a read error. The rearrangement uses TRBV3-1 and TRBJ2-1; 11 bases fit TRBD2. With V trimmed by 3 bases and J by 6 bases, 7 bases remained unmatched. Per germline, CDR1 LGHDT and CDR2 YNNKEL (reference sequence). This CDR3 is 16 amino acids long. As DNA, the CDR3 is TGTGCCAGCAGCCATCCAATTCTAGCGGGGGGCAATGAGCAGTTCTTC. Encoded protein: CASSHPILAGGNEQFF.